This paragraph covers one T cell receptor (beta chain) sequence. The entry originates in a study of blood T cell repertoires in COVID-19. Germline CDR1 reads LNHDA; CDR2 reads SQIVND (reference sequence). Losses at the gene ends were 8 bases for V and 3 bases for J; bases not matched to a gene: 3. This CDR3 region has 15 residues. Data came from immunoSEQ multiplex PCR; TCRdb stores just in-frame clones and leaves some out. The profile covers approximately 240,000 clones, with less than 90% appearing a single time and 2.5% to 3.5% taken by the ten largest. Material: PBMCs or T cells enriched from blood (not recorded which). The TCR sequence derives from a woman aged 45-65 years in a cohort exposed to, infected with or recovered from COVID-19 (not recorded which). J is TRBJ1-6 and V is TRBV19; 11 bases align to TRBD1. The CDR3 region is CASRTGGHYNSPLHF. CDR3 nucleotide sequence: TGTGCCAGTCGGACAGGGGGCCACTATAATTCACCCCTCCACTTT.